These T cell receptor beta chains were read from a single sample in a study of cytomegalovirus exposure and HLA in healthy donors. Produced via immunoSEQ multiplex PCR; TCRdb's table is partial and in-frame only. In the table there are 200,000 or so clones, 78% of which are singletons. Sequencing was done on a sample of PBMCs. These TCRs come from a woman aged 25 to 39 in good health and CMV-seropositive. Both conserved end residues are part of each CDR3. Each record gives: V gene, D gene, clone size, J gene, CDR3 DNA, CDR3 protein. D genes are given only for firm matches. Rows give clone size only sometimes, using once, few, many, or a class for an expanded clone.

V: TRBV7-2; D: -; size: -; J: TRBJ1-2; DNA: TGTGCCAGCTTGGACCGGGGTACCCGTACGGTCTATGGCTACACCTTC; CDR3: CASLDRGTRTVYGYTF
V: TRBV5-6; D: -; size: -; J: TRBJ2-7; DNA: TGTGCCAGCAGCTCCCTGAGGCGGGGCAGGTACGAGCAGTACTTC; CDR3: CASSSLRRGRYEQYF
V: TRBV14; D: TRBD2; size: -; J: TRBJ2-7; DNA: TGTGCCAGCAGCCAAGATAAAGGATGGAGGATGGCTAGCGGGTTGAATTTTTACGAGCAGTACTTC; CDR3: CASSQDKGWRMASGLNFYEQYF
V: TRBV6-1; D: -; size: once; J: TRBJ1-2; DNA: TGTGCCAGCAGTGAAGCGGTCCAGGCTTGGGCCTATGGCTACACCTTC; CDR3: CASSEAVQAWAYGYTF
V: TRBV7-9; D: -; size: few; J: TRBJ1-2; DNA: TGTTCCAGCAGCCCCCTGCCCAGGCTGTATGGCTACACCTTC; CDR3: CSSSPLPRLYGYTF
V: TRBV7-8; D: -; size: -; J: TRBJ2-1; DNA: TGTGCCAGCAGCTTAGCGCTCGGCAGGCTAAGTGAGCAGTTCTTC; CDR3: CASSLALGRLSEQFF
V: TRBV11-2; D: -; size: -; J: TRBJ2-7; DNA: TGTGCCAGCACCTCTTTTGCGGGGTATTCCTACGAGCAGTACTTC; CDR3: CASTSFAGYSYEQYF
V: TRBV7-2; D: -; size: once; J: TRBJ1-6; DNA: TGTGCCAGCAGCTTAGGCGCCGGAGCGAATAATTCACCCCTCCACTTT; CDR3: CASSLGAGANNSPLHF
V: TRBV20-1; D: TRBD1; size: -; J: TRBJ2-1; DNA: TGCAGTGCTTTAGGGGGCGATGAGCAGTTCTTC; CDR3: CSALGGDEQFF
V: TRBV28; D: -; size: -; J: TRBJ1-1; DNA: TGTGCCAGCAGTTTAGGTGGGTTGGCAGGGGAAGCTTTCTTT; CDR3: CASSLGGLAGEAFF
V: TRBV14; D: TRBD1; size: -; J: TRBJ2-2; DNA: TGTGCCAGCAGCCAAATGCAGGGGGAACGCACCGGGGAGCTGTTTTTT; CDR3: CASSQMQGERTGELFF
V: TRBV4-2; D: -; size: -; J: TRBJ2-3; DNA: TGTGCCAGCAGCCAGGAAGATCGCGGGGAGACGCAGTATTTT; CDR3: CASSQEDRGETQYF
V: TRBV7-9; D: -; size: -; J: TRBJ2-7; DNA: TGTTCCAGCAGCTTACCTGGGAGCGAGGAGCAGTACTTC; CDR3: CSSSLPGSEEQYF
V: TRBV5-4; D: -; size: few; J: TRBJ2-7; DNA: TGTGCCAGCAGCTTGGGGGCCAGCTACGAGCAGTACTTC; CDR3: CASSLGASYEQYF
V: TRBV13; D: -; size: -; J: TRBJ1-2; DNA: TGTGCCAGCAGCTCGCACCGGGACACCTCTAACTATGGCTACACCTTC; CDR3: CASSSHRDTSNYGYTF
V: TRBV2; D: -; size: once; J: TRBJ2-7; DNA: TGTGCCAGCAGTGACAACGGGGAGGCAAACGTCCACGAGCAGTACTTC; CDR3: CASSDNGEANVHEQYF
V: TRBV19; D: -; size: -; J: TRBJ1-1; DNA: TGTGCCACCTTGGACAACTTGGTAGCTTTCTTT; CDR3: CATLDNLVAFF
V: TRBV25-1; D: TRBD2; size: few; J: TRBJ2-1; DNA: TGTGCCAGCAGCCTAGCGGTGAATGAGCAGTTCTTC; CDR3: CASSLAVNEQFF
V: TRBV10-3; D: TRBD2; size: -; J: TRBJ2-5; DNA: TGTGCCATGGCCCCCTCGCGGGGGGGCCGGGAGACCCAGTACTTC; CDR3: CAMAPSRGGRETQYF
V: TRBV19; D: TRBD1; size: -; J: TRBJ1-5; DNA: TGTGCCAGTAGTCGGGACAGAACGGGCAATCAGCCCCAGCATTTT; CDR3: CASSRDRTGNQPQHF
V: TRBV18; D: TRBD1; size: -; J: TRBJ2-5; DNA: TGTGCCAGCTCACCTGTGACAGGGGCACTTGAGACCCAGTACTTC; CDR3: CASSPVTGALETQYF
V: TRBV6-6; D: TRBD1; size: -; J: TRBJ1-1; DNA: TGTGCCAGCAGTTATGACAGGGGGTTTAACACTGAAGCTTTCTTT; CDR3: CASSYDRGFNTEAFF
V: TRBV11-3; D: -; size: -; J: TRBJ2-1; DNA: TGTGCCAGCAGCTTAGGGGGTAGCGGACGGGATGAGCAGTTCTTC; CDR3: CASSLGGSGRDEQFF
V: TRBV6-6; D: TRBD2; size: -; J: TRBJ2-7; DNA: TGTGCCAGCAGTCGAGCGGGAGGGACCTACGAGCAGTACTTC; CDR3: CASSRAGGTYEQYF
V: TRBV11-2; D: -; size: -; J: TRBJ1-2; DNA: TGTGCCAGCAGCCGAGGGAGCTATGGCTACACCTTC; CDR3: CASSRGSYGYTF
V: TRBV4-2; D: -; size: -; J: TRBJ2-1; DNA: TGTGCCAGCAGCCAAGAGGTAGGCGGAGAGCAGTTCTTC; CDR3: CASSQEVGGEQFF
V: TRBV27; D: -; size: -; J: TRBJ1-5; DNA: TGTGCCAGCAGTTTTGAAGGGACAAATCAGCCCCAGCATTTT; CDR3: CASSFEGTNQPQHF
V: TRBV7-8; D: -; size: -; J: TRBJ1-5; DNA: TGTGCCAGCAGCTTGTCGGGAGTCTATAGCAATCAGCCCCAGCATTTT; CDR3: CASSLSGVYSNQPQHF
V: TRBV10-3; D: -; size: -; J: TRBJ2-2; DNA: TGTGCCATCAGTGAGGGACAGTCCACCGGGGAGCTGTTTTTT; CDR3: CAISEGQSTGELFF
V: TRBV10-1; D: TRBD2; size: -; J: TRBJ2-7; DNA: TGCGCCAGCAGTGACCTTCTCACTAGCGGGAGTATCCACGAGCAGTACTTC; CDR3: CASSDLLTSGSIHEQYF
V: TRBV7-9; D: TRBD1; size: -; J: TRBJ2-2; DNA: TGTGCCAGCAGCCCCGGGACAGGGAACGCCGGGGAGCTGTTTTTT; CDR3: CASSPGTGNAGELFF
V: TRBV27; D: -; size: -; J: TRBJ1-2; DNA: TGTGCCAGCGGACTACAGGCTAACTATGGCTACACCTTC; CDR3: CASGLQANYGYTF
V: TRBV5-6; D: TRBD1; size: -; J: TRBJ2-7; DNA: TGTGCCAGCAGCCCGACAGGGGGGGGCTACGAGCAGTACTTC; CDR3: CASSPTGGGYEQYF
V: TRBV7-8; D: -; size: -; J: TRBJ1-2; DNA: TGTGCCAGCAGCTTAGCGGGCAGCTTCTATGGCTACACCTTC; CDR3: CASSLAGSFYGYTF
V: TRBV23-1; D: -; size: once; J: TRBJ1-1; DNA: TGCGCCAGCAGTCCACTACGCCGAGCTTTCTTT; CDR3: CASSPLRRAFF
V: TRBV6-4; D: -; size: -; J: TRBJ1-1; DNA: TGTGCCAGCAGTGCTTACAGGAACACTGAAGCTTTCTTT; CDR3: CASSAYRNTEAFF
V: TRBV28; D: -; size: -; J: TRBJ1-1; DNA: TGTGCCAGCCCGCCCCAGGGATTGATCATGAACACTGAAGCTTTCTTT; CDR3: CASPPQGLIMNTEAFF
V: TRBV10-3; D: TRBD2; size: -; J: TRBJ2-1; DNA: TGTGCCATCAGGGCTAGCGGGTCGGGTGGCTCCGAGCAGTTCTTC; CDR3: CAIRASGSGGSEQFF
V: TRBV28; D: -; size: -; J: TRBJ1-2; DNA: TGTGCCAGCAGTTCGGACAGAGACTATGGCTACACCTTC; CDR3: CASSSDRDYGYTF
V: TRBV10-3; D: TRBD2; size: -; J: TRBJ2-1; DNA: TGTGCCATCAGTGAGGAGGCGGGGGAGAGGAATGAGCAGTTCTTC; CDR3: CAISEEAGERNEQFF
V: TRBV6-6; D: TRBD2; size: few; J: TRBJ2-3; DNA: TGTGCCAGCAGCCACGGACTAGCGGGAGCAGATACGCAGTATTTT; CDR3: CASSHGLAGADTQYF
V: TRBV27; D: -; size: -; J: TRBJ2-5; DNA: TGTGCCAGCAGTTTTTATGGGAGCCAAGAGACCCAGTACTTC; CDR3: CASSFYGSQETQYF
V: TRBV18; D: TRBD1; size: -; J: TRBJ1-1; DNA: TGTGCCAGCTCACCGGACAGGATGAACACTGAAGCTTTCTTT; CDR3: CASSPDRMNTEAFF
V: TRBV5-1; D: -; size: -; J: TRBJ2-1; DNA: TGCGCCAGCAGCTTAGGTAGCGGAAACATCAATGAGCAGTTCTTC; CDR3: CASSLGSGNINEQFF
V: TRBV19; D: TRBD1; size: few; J: TRBJ1-5; DNA: TGTGCCAGTAGTATCTACAGGGGGGTTAGCAATCAGCCCCAGCATTTT; CDR3: CASSIYRGVSNQPQHF